This T cell receptor (beta chain) was captured in a study of control samples from healthy donors and cancer patients. Generated by immunoSEQ multiplex PCR, the TCRdb table keeps only in-frame clones and is missing some. The sample consists of 140,000 or so clones, 91% of them appearing once. This TCR was sampled from a man aged 25-45 years in good health. Sequenced sample: blood.

CDR3 DNA: TGTGCCAGCAGCCCCCCCGGGAAAAGGTGGGTCTCCTACGAGCAGTACTTC. It encodes CASSPPGKRWVSYEQYF. V and J are TRBV21-1 and TRBJ2-7; no DNA check was done on the table's D call, TRBD2. TRBV21-1 is flagged as a pseudogene. This CDR3 is 17 amino acids long.